One and the same sample provided the 29 T cell receptor beta chains below, sequenced in a study of cytomegalovirus exposure and HLA in healthy donors. PCR amplification relied on 60 Vbeta primers (plus 13 Jbeta primers). Produced via immunoSEQ multiplex PCR; TCRdb's table is partial and in-frame only. This sample carries roughly 130,000 clones, roughly 63% of them seen once, and the ten largest clones take approximately 1.5%. Sequenced sample: PBMCs. All receptors derive from a man between 25 and 39 years old in good health and CMV-seropositive.

This chain links TRBV4-3 with TRBJ2-2, with TRBD2 identical over 8 bases. Unmatched junction bases numbered 6, after V lost 0 bases and J lost 6 bases. The CDR3 consists of 16 residues. Germline V gives CDR1 LGHNA, CDR2 YSLEER. CDR3 nucleotide sequence: TGCGCCAGCAGCCAAGATGACGGGAGGGTGGCCGGGGAGCTGTTTTTT. The encoded protein is CASSQDDGRVAGELFF.

The rearrangement joins TRBV5-1 to TRBJ1-2; no reliable D call. CDR3 length: 15 residues. Germline V gene sequence: CDR1 SGHRS, CDR2 YFSETQ. V was shortened by 0 bases and J by 7 bases, with 16 bases between the two germline ends. The CDR3 spells CASSLVGAGNSGYTF. CDR3 coding DNA: TGCGCCAGCAGCTTGGTGGGAGCGGGGAATAGTGGCTACACCTTC.

The rearrangement joins TRBV5-1 to TRBJ2-7; the match to TRBD2 covers 9 bases. The V segment lost 3 bases and the J segment 5 bases; nucleotides outside the gene matches: 9. The CDR3 sequence is 15 residues long. The germline gives CDR1 SGHRS, CDR2 YFSETQ. The CDR3 nucleotides read TGCGCCAGCAGCTCCGACCTAGCGGGGAGGGACGAGCAGTACTTC. Amino acid sequence: CASSSDLAGRDEQYF.

V usage is TRBV27 and J usage is TRBJ1-1; D gene uncertain. The germline gives CDR1 MNHEY, CDR2 SMNVEV (reference sequence). The CDR3 consists of 15 residues. The V and J ends lost 0 bases and 10 bases respectively, with 18 bases between them. The CDR3 sequence: CASSLSPGGFGSAFF. The CDR3 bases are TGTGCCAGCAGTTTATCTCCGGGTGGGTTTGGTTCAGCTTTCTTT.

This clone has only one observation. The chain links TRBV9 to TRBJ2-3; 11 bases match TRBD2. This CDR3 has 21 residues. CDR1 and CDR2 (germline): SGDLS, YYNGEE. Trimming cost V 0 bases and J 6 bases; bases outside gene matches: 21. CDR3 nucleotide sequence: TGTGCCAGCAGCGTAGCTACTTTTACGGAGGGAACTAGCGGGAGTGGCGATACGCAGTATTTT. Translation gives CASSVATFTEGTSGSGDTQYF.

This chain links TRBV5-1 with TRBJ2-2; D possibly corresponds to TRBD1 (6 bases). The germline CDR1 and CDR2 sequences are SGHRS and YFSETQ. Between the trimmed V and J ends, which lost 0 bases and 5 bases, there was a span of 14 bases. This CDR3 spans 16 amino acids. CDR3 DNA: TGCGCCAGCAGCTTGGACAGGGTAAAGCTGACCGGGGAGCTGTTTTTT. The encoded protein is CASSLDRVKLTGELFF. The whole variable domain, remainder taken from reference TRBV5-1 and TRBJ2-2, is KAGVTQTPRYLIKTRGQQVTLSCSPISGHRSVSWYQQTPGQGLQFLFEYFSETQRNKGNFPGRFSGRQFSNSRSEMNVSTLELGDSALYLCASSLDRVKLTGELFFGEGSRLTVL.

This chain uses TRBV10-3 with TRBJ2-7; TRBD2 matches at 10 bases. V lost 0 bases and J lost 6; bases outside the gene matches: 5. CDR1 is ENHRY, CDR2 SYGVKD, per germline. This CDR3 region has 15 residues. As DNA, the CDR3 is TGTGCCATCAGTGAGTCACTAGCGGGATCTGGCGAGCAGTACTTC. This gives the protein CAISESLAGSGEQYF.

The chain links TRBV6-5 to TRBJ2-5; 7 bases map to TRBD2. The end of the DNA aligns better with TRBJ2-7, so the J call may be wrong. Germline V CDR1 and CDR2: MNHEY, SVGAGI. The CDR3 covers 15 residues. The CDR3: CASSYTGGRSYEQYF. The CDR3 region has the DNA TGTGCCAGCAGTTACACCGGGGGGAGATCCTACGAGCAGTACTTC.

The chain couples TRBV5-4 to TRBJ2-1; 9 nucleotides align to TRBD2. V lost 2 bases to trimming and J lost 15 bases; unmatched junction nucleotides: 6. In germline, CDR1 is SGHNT, CDR2 YYREEE (reference sequence). The CDR3 is 12 amino acids. The CDR3 loop is CASSFSREGVFF. CDR3 DNA: TGTGCCAGCAGCTTCTCGCGGGAGGGAGTGTTCTTC.

This chain uses TRBV25-1 with TRBJ2-7; 8 nucleotides match TRBD1. The V gene's germline CDR1 is MGHDK and CDR2 SYGVNS. The junction had 13 bases not matched to a gene; V was cut back by 5 bases and J by 1 base. This CDR3 spans 17 amino acids. In DNA, the CDR3 is TGTGCCAGCAGTCCCCCGGACAGGGCTTACCCTTCCTACGAGCAGTACTTC. It yields the protein CASSPPDRAYPSYEQYF.

This chain uses TRBV5-1 with TRBJ2-3; 10 bases agree with TRBD2. The CDR3 has 17 residues. V trimming: 3 bases; J trimming: 2 bases; junction bases outside the gene matches: 9. In germline, CDR1 is SGHRS, CDR2 YFSETQ. The CDR3, as DNA: TGCGCCAGCAGCTCGACGGTACTAGCGGGAAACACAGATACGCAGTATTTT. This encodes CASSSTVLAGNTDTQYF.

This CDR3 is CASSLGLPGNEQFF. CDR3 sequence (DNA): TGCGCCAGCAGCTTGGGACTCCCTGGCAATGAGCAGTTCTTC. The chain employs TRBV5-1 and TRBJ2-1; no firm D call. Germline V gives CDR1 SGHRS, CDR2 YFSETQ. The CDR3 is 14 residues long. V lost 0 bases, J lost 6 bases, and 10 bases lay in between.

The genes are TRBV7-3 and TRBJ1-1; D perhaps matches TRBD1 (5 bases). The CDR3 covers 14 residues. Germline V lookup: CDR1 SGHTA, CDR2 FQGTGA. V was trimmed by 1 base and J by 1 base, leaving 7 bases between them. The CDR3 reads CASSLSQGNTEAFF. The CDR3 DNA reads as TGTGCCAGCAGCTTAAGTCAGGGGAACACTGAAGCTTTCTTT. Full variable domain (missing parts from reference TRBV7-3 and TRBJ1-1): GAGVSQTPSNKVTEKGKYVELRCDPISGHTALYWYRQSLGQGPEFLIYFQGTGAADDSGLPNDRFFAVRPEGSVSTLKIQRTERGDSAVYLCASSLSQGNTEAFFGQGTRLTVV.

This sequence joins TRBV4-3 and TRBJ1-1, with 7 bases matching TRBD1. This CDR3 has 16 amino acids. CDR1 LGHNA and CDR2 YSLEER come from the germline V gene. V lost 2 bases, J lost 0 bases, and 6 bases stayed unmatched. CDR3 coding DNA: TGCGCCAGCAGCCAACCTCCGGGACAGATGAACACTGAAGCTTTCTTT. As protein: CASSQPPGQMNTEAFF.

The chain links TRBV9 to TRBJ2-2; 9 bases match TRBD2. The CDR3 is 15 amino acids. Trimming removed 3 bases from V and 8 bases from J; junction bases left unmatched: 8. The germline gives CDR1 SGDLS, CDR2 YYNGEE. CDR3 loop: CASSAEGTSTGELFF. CDR3 in DNA: TGTGCCAGCAGCGCAGAGGGGACTAGCACGGGGGAGCTGTTTTTT.

This chain uses TRBV27 with TRBJ2-2, with D possibly TRBD2 on 6 matching bases. The V and J ends lost 6 bases and 6 bases respectively, with 20 bases between them. Germline values: CDR1 MNHEY, CDR2 SMNVEV (reference sequence). The CDR3 sequence is 16 residues long. In nucleotides, the CDR3 is TGTGCCAGCAGAAGGAAAGACGCGAGACTAGCCGGGGAGCTGTTTTTT. As protein: CASRRKDARLAGELFF.

This clone was picked up one time. The germline gene is not matched at one end of the junction; a read error may be the cause. The chain recombines TRBV7-9 with TRBJ2-7, with D possibly TRBD1 on 6 matching bases. The V gene's germline CDR1 is SEHNR and CDR2 FQNEAQ (reference sequence). The CDR3 has 12 amino acids. The CDR3 here is CSSSYGTHEQYF. CDR3 bases: TGTTCCAGCAGTTATGGGACACACGAGCAGTACTTC.

The chain is built from TRBV15 and TRBJ1-5; D is unresolved. CDR1 is LNHNV, CDR2 YYDKDF, per germline (reference sequence). The CDR3 sequence is 16 residues long. Trimming removed 0 bases from V and 1 base from J, with 10 bases in between. The DNA of the CDR3 is TGTGCCACCAGCAGAGATACCGGGATGAGCAATCAGCCCCAGCATTTT. Protein sequence: CATSRDTGMSNQPQHF.

This clone was found a few times. The CDR3 sequence: CASSSPTGGVEGANVLTF. CDR3 nucleotides: TGTGCCAGCAGCTCCCCCACAGGGGGCGTGGAAGGGGCCAACGTCCTGACTTTC. The chain employs TRBV7-3 and TRBJ2-6; TRBD1 matches 9 bases. This CDR3 spans 18 amino acids. The junction had 11 bases not matched to a gene; V was cut back by 4 bases and J by 4 bases. CDR1 is SGHTA and CDR2 is FQGTGA in the germline V gene.

The chain couples TRBV7-3 to TRBJ1-2; D is unresolved. Germline lookup yields CDR1 SGHTA and CDR2 FQGTGA. This CDR3 is 13 amino acids long. Trimming took off 5 bases at V and 2 bases at J, with 9 bases between the two ends. The CDR3 protein is CASSPGLNYGYTF. CDR3 bases: TGTGCCAGCAGCCCTGGACTGAACTATGGCTACACCTTC.

This chain joins TRBV5-4 and TRBJ2-4; D is unclear. CDR1 and CDR2 from the germline V gene are SGHNT and YYREEE (reference sequence). CDR3 length: 15 residues. The ends were cut back, 0 bases at V and 1 base at J, with 8 bases in the middle. The DNA of the CDR3 is TGTGCCAGCAGCTTGGATAGTAGCGCCAAAAACATTCAGTACTTC. Translating gives CASSLDSSAKNIQYF.

The J gene is TRBJ1-1, the V gene TRBV18; tentative D call: TRBD1 (6 bases). This CDR3 has 14 residues. Between the trimmed V and J ends, which lost 4 bases and 1 base, there was a span of 10 bases. In germline, CDR1 is KGHSH, CDR2 LQKENI. This CDR3 reads CASSHRDRNTEAFF. CDR3 nucleotides: TGTGCCAGCTCACACAGGGACCGGAACACTGAAGCTTTCTTT.

In its sample, this clone was seen a few times. This chain links TRBV10-3 with TRBJ2-5; tentatively, D is TRBD2 (6 bases). The V and J ends lost 4 bases and 4 bases respectively, with 13 bases between them. Per germline, CDR1 ENHRY and CDR2 SYGVKD. The CDR3 is made up of 14 amino acids. DNA of the CDR3: TGTGCCATCAGTGGGAAGGCGGAGGGAGAGACCCAGTACTTC. It yields the protein CAISGKAEGETQYF.

The chain combines TRBV19 with TRBJ2-1; TRBD2 aligns across 10 bases. CDR1 and CDR2 (germline): LNHDA, SQIVND (reference sequence). This CDR3 has 18 amino acids. Unmatched junction bases numbered 14, after V lost 5 bases and J lost 4 bases. In DNA form, the CDR3 reads TGTGCCAGTAGTGACGCTGGGGTGGCAGCGGGAGGGTACAATGAGCAGTTCTTC. Amino acid sequence: CASSDAGVAAGGYNEQFF.

A few counts support this clone. This chain joins TRBV6-5 and TRBJ2-5; 7 positions match TRBD2. V shed 0 bases, J shed 5 bases, and the junction held 3 bases outside the gene matches. The CDR3 spans 14 residues. Germline lookup yields CDR1 MNHEY and CDR2 SVGAGI. The CDR3 DNA follows: TGTGCCAGCAGTTACTCGACCGGGGGGGAGACCCAGTACTTC. Translated, it gives CASSYSTGGETQYF.

This chain connects TRBV2 to TRBJ2-5; TRBD2 aligns across 9 bases. The DNA end is more similar to TRBJ2-7, so the J call may be wrong. This CDR3 is 15 amino acids long. Germline V CDR1 and CDR2: SNHLY, FYNNEI. In nucleotides, the CDR3 is TGTGCCAGCGCCATGGAGGGGGCGGGAGGGTACGAGCAGTACTTC. Translation gives CASAMEGAGGYEQYF.

The sample holds a few counts of this clone. The V call is TRBV7-9, the J call TRBJ2-2; 8 positions match TRBD1. Losses at the gene ends were 5 bases for V and 1 base for J; bases not matched to a gene: 6. The CDR3 runs 16 residues. Per germline, CDR1 SEHNR and CDR2 FQNEAQ (reference sequence). CDR3 nucleotide sequence: TGTGCCAGCAGCCCCAGGGGGCAAGGGAACACCGGGGAGCTGTTTTTT. It translates to CASSPRGQGNTGELFF.

V gene TRBV11-3 combines with J gene TRBJ2-1, with 14 bases matching TRBD2. The ends lost 3 bases at V and 8 bases at J; junction bases unmatched: 3. Germline loops: CDR1 SGHNT, CDR2 YENEEA. CDR3 size: 15 residues. The CDR3 loop is CASSLMGLAGDEQFF. CDR3 sequence (DNA): TGTGCCAGCAGCTTGATGGGACTAGCGGGAGATGAGCAGTTCTTC.

The chain carries TRBV5-4 and TRBJ2-3; the match to TRBD2 covers 8 bases. The CDR3 runs 16 residues. Losses at the gene ends were 3 bases for V and 0 bases for J; bases not matched to a gene: 6. Germline-derived CDR1 and CDR2 are SGHNT and YYREEE (reference sequence). The CDR3 DNA reads as TGTGCCAGCAGCTCCTTTAGCGGGACTAGCACAGATACGCAGTATTTT. Its translation: CASSSFSGTSTDTQYF.